The 2 T cell receptor beta chains listed next were all sequenced from one sample in a study of blood T cell repertoires in COVID-19. TCRdb keeps only in-frame clones here, not all; method: immunoSEQ multiplex PCR. Of under 150,000 clones listed, 86% are singletons. The sequencing input was PBMCs or T cells enriched from blood (not recorded which). These receptors were collected from a woman aged 50 to 60 who had recovered from COVID-19.

The V call is TRBV2, the J call TRBJ2-1; D is uncertain. V lost 3 bases, J lost 8 bases, and 8 bases lay in between. Germline-derived CDR1 and CDR2 are SNHLY and FYNNEI. The CDR3 covers 12 residues. The CDR3 nucleotides are TGTGCCAGCAGTGACGATGTAGATGAGCAGTTCTTC. Amino acid sequence: CASSDDVDEQFF.

V is TRBV9 and J is TRBJ1-5, with TRBD1 matching 10 bases. CDR1 and CDR2 (germline): SGDLS, YYNGEE. The V gene end was trimmed by 0 bases and the J gene end by 7 bases; junction bases not matched to a gene: 4. This CDR3 has 15 amino acids. CDR3 residues: CASSVGGDRGQPQHF. The CDR3 bases are TGTGCCAGCAGCGTAGGAGGGGACAGGGGCCAGCCCCAGCATTTT.